This TCR beta chain was captured in a study of CD8 T cells in Susac syndrome. All included Susac syndrome patients satisfied recently defined diagnostic criteria for definite or probable disease. Negative isolation was used for CD8+ and CD4+ T cells and FACS enrichment for TEMRA cells. The ends lost 3 bases at V and 3 bases at J; junction bases unmatched: 3. The CDR3 extends over 15 amino acids. Germline CDR1 is MGHDK and CDR2 is SYGVNS. It was with random hexamers that roughly 0.5 to 1 ug RNA was reverse transcribed. Amplification of the TCR beta CDR3 was carried out by immunoSEQ multiplex PCR, which spanned a total of 54 Vbeta and 13 Jbeta segments. In TCRdb, the immunoSEQ multiplex PCR reads were re-called with MiXCR into one record per CDR3 protein. The data show roughly 150,000 distinct CDR3 sequences, approximately 96% seen once.

The V and J genes are TRBV25-1 and TRBJ2-3; 10 bases fit TRBD2. The TCR comes from a human donor with Susac syndrome. Input material: CD4+ T cells from PBMCs. The CDR3 is CASSDVLAGTDTQYF. The CDR3 DNA is TGTGCCAGCAGTGATGTACTAGCGGGGACAGATACGCAGTATTTT.